A selection of T cell receptor beta chains follows, all from one sample in a study of T cells in Graves' hyperthyroidism and ophthalmopathy. TCRdb redid the calling of the multiplex PCR reads with MiXCR, one entry per CDR3 protein. The profile shows some 300,000 distinct CDR3 sequences, around 20% of them singletons. Material: blood. The receptors derive from a man aged 45 to 65 with Graves' ophthalmopathy. The CDR3 runs from the conserved cysteine through the conserved F or W. D genes are given only for firm matches. Part of the rows lack a size; the others show once, few, many or a class for expanded clones.

TRBJ1-5 few TRBV15 NA TGTGCCACCAGCACCTCCCTTCAGCCCCAGCATTTT CATSTSLQPQHF
TRBJ1-6 many TRBV20-1 NA TGCAGTGCTAGAGATCCAGGGAGAAATTCACCCCTCCACTTT CSARDPGRNSPLHF
TRBJ2-6 few TRBV18 NA TGTGCCAGCTCACGTTATGTCTCTGGGGCCAACGTCCTGACTTTC CASSRYVSGANVLTF
TRBJ2-4 NA TRBV7-2 TRBD2 TGTGCCAGCAGCCCAGGCCCGGTAGCGGGAGGTCAGTACTTC CASSPGPVAGGQYF
TRBJ1-2 many TRBV7-9 NA TGTGCCAGCAGCTTACGGAGAGACTATGGCTACACCTTC CASSLRRDYGYTF
TRBJ2-1 NA TRBV30 TRBD2 TGTGTCTGGAGCGCCGGGAGGGGTGAGCAGTTCTTC CVWSAGRGEQFF
TRBJ2-3 NA TRBV20-1 TRBD1 TGCAGTGCTAGAGGGACAGGGGGCGCTTTTGGGACTGACACAGATACGCAGTATTTT CSARGTGGAFGTDTDTQYF
TRBJ1-1 NA TRBV19 NA TGTGCCAGTAGGTATGGGGACTTCACTGAAGCTTTCTTT CASRYGDFTEAFF
TRBJ2-7 few TRBV5-6 NA TGTGCCAGCAGCTTTCAGTACTACGAGCAGTACTTC CASSFQYYEQYF
TRBJ1-6 many TRBV30 NA TGTGCCTGGAGGAGGGGACATTCACCCCTCCACTTT CAWRRGHSPLHF
TRBJ2-5 few TRBV20-1 NA TGCAGTGCTTCTAATCCACCTTTGACTCGGGACCGAGAGACCCAGTACTTC CSASNPPLTRDRETQYF
TRBJ1-2 few TRBV24-1 NA TGTGCCACCAGTGATTCCCCAAGGAGGACCAGCCTAGGCTACACCTTC CATSDSPRRTSLGYTF
TRBJ1-2 NA TRBV7-3 TRBD1 TGTGCCAGCAGCATATCCAGGGGGCTACAGGGTGGCTACACCTTC CASSISRGLQGGYTF
TRBJ2-7 NA TRBV20-1 TRBD1 TGCAGTGCTAGAGATTGGGGACAGGGACTCTACGAGCAGTGCTTC CSARDWGQGLYEQCF
TRBJ2-7 NA TRBV6-1 NA TGTGCCAGCAGTAAGGAGGCTTACGAGCAGTACTTC CASSKEAYEQYF
TRBJ1-1 many TRBV11-2 NA TGTGCCAGCAGCTTAGTCGGGGGTTCGGACACTGAAGCTTTCTTT CASSLVGGSDTEAFF
TRBJ1-2 once TRBV18 NA TGTGCCAGCTCACCAGAGACGAATAACTATGGCTACACCTTC CASSPETNNYGYTF